These 29 T cell receptor beta chains share one sample of origin, sequenced in a study of blood T cell repertoires in COVID-19 (TCRdb year 2020). To prepare the library, the immunoSEQ multiplex PCR assay was applied. Sourced from immuneACCESS, this table was stored by TCRdb with only in-frame sequences that have V and J called. A share of the clones is absent; for the studies checked, an unresolved V gene accounts for under half, and the remainder has no known explanation. In all, the sample holds 80,000 to 130,000 clones, and around 90% of those were seen once. The top ten clones comprise around 5.4% of the sample. The sample consisted of peripheral blood. The origin of the receptors is a man in his 70s with acute or convalescent COVID-19.

The chain uses TRBV7-2 and TRBJ1-6; TRBD1 agrees at 7 bases. Trimming removed 3 bases from V and 10 bases from J; junction bases left unmatched: 3. Germline V gene sequence: CDR1 SGHTA, CDR2 FQGNSA. This CDR3 contains 13 residues. Written as DNA, the CDR3 is TGTGCCAGCAGCTTGGGACAGAGCTCACCCCTCCACTTT. Encoded protein: CASSLGQSSPLHF.

The V gene is TRBV18, the J gene TRBJ2-5; 14 bases align to TRBD2. J lost 5 bases, V lost 6 bases, and 8 bases had no gene match. CDR1 and CDR2 from the germline V gene are KGHSH and LQKENI. The CDR3 runs to 16 residues. The CDR3 coding sequence is TGTGCCAGCTCCCGGACTAGCGGGGGGAAATTGGAGACCCAGTACTTC. Its protein is CASSRTSGGKLETQYF.

The chain has TRBV5-1 and TRBJ1-2, with 9 bases aligning to TRBD1. V lost 4 bases to trimming and J lost 5 bases; unmatched junction nucleotides: 18. Germline lookup yields CDR1 SGHRS and CDR2 YFSETQ. The CDR3 runs to 18 residues. In nucleotides, the CDR3 is TGCGCCAGCAGCGGAGGGACAGGGAGTATACTAACTCGGTATGGCTACACCTTC. Protein product: CASSGGTGSILTRYGYTF.

This chain links TRBV10-3 with TRBJ1-6, with D uncertain. The V end was cut by 4 bases, the J end by 0 bases, with 10 bases between. Per germline, CDR1 ENHRY and CDR2 SYGVKD. The length of the CDR3 is 16 residues. The CDR3 DNA sequence: TGTGCCATCAGTGTATCCAACAGCTCCTATAATTCACCCCTCCACTTT. Residues: CAISVSNSSYNSPLHF.

The rearrangement joins TRBV5-4 to TRBJ2-7; 9 positions agree with TRBD1. V lost 4 bases and J lost 5; bases outside the gene matches: 16. CDR3 length equals 17 residues. Germline V lookup: CDR1 SGHNT, CDR2 YYREEE (reference sequence). This CDR3 is CASSRPGQGRRRDEQYF. CDR3 sequence (DNA): TGTGCCAGCAGCCGACCGGGACAGGGTCGTCGTAGAGACGAGCAGTACTTC.

V gene TRBV6-5 combines with J gene TRBJ1-2; D gene ambiguous. V was shortened by 6 bases and J by 5 bases, with 13 bases between the two germline ends. Germline CDR1 reads MNHEY; CDR2 reads SVGAGI. CDR3 size: 13 residues. The CDR3 DNA reads TGTGCCAGCAGGGCGACAAACGCTTATGGCTACACCTTC. Protein: CASRATNAYGYTF.

A note on this clone: This sample includes further DNA sequences coding for the same CDR3. The chain links TRBV5-6 to TRBJ1-5; D unclear. With 3 bases removed from V and 4 bases from J, the gap between germline ends came to 5 bases. The CDR3 covers 12 residues. Germline V gives CDR1 SGHDT, CDR2 YYEEEE. In DNA, the CDR3 is TGTGCCAGCAGCTCCTTAAATCAGCCCCAGCATTTT. Translation gives CASSSLNQPQHF.

This chain links TRBV4-1 with TRBJ2-7, with unresolved D. This CDR3 spans 12 amino acids. Germline values: CDR1 MGHRA, CDR2 YSYEKL. The germline V and J ends were trimmed by 0 bases and 6 bases, with 6 bases remaining between them. CDR3: CASSQDNREQYF. The CDR3 DNA follows: TGCGCCAGCAGCCAAGATAATCGCGAGCAGTACTTC.

This clone was recorded only once. The chain uses TRBV3-1 (or the pseudogene TRBV3-2) and TRBJ2-2, with 11 positions matching TRBD2. The CDR3 has 15 residues. Germline V gene sequence: CDR1 LGHDT, CDR2 YNNKEL (reference sequence). V gave up 4 bases and J gave up 5 bases; unmatched junction bases: 3. Written as DNA, the CDR3 is TGTGCCAGCAGCCCTCGACTAGCGGGGACCGGGGAGCTGTTTTTT. It codes for CASSPRLAGTGELFF.

The chain has TRBV5-4 and TRBJ1-2; the D gene is possibly TRBD1 (5 bases). CDR1 is SGHNT, CDR2 YYREEE, per germline (reference sequence). CDR3 size: 14 residues. V was cut by 5 bases and J by 2 bases, with 13 bases left in between. The DNA of the CDR3 is TGTGCCAGCAGTCCTAGGCCAGGGAACTATGGCTACACCTTC. Encoded protein: CASSPRPGNYGYTF.

This clone was counted once. The chain combines TRBV18 with TRBJ2-3; weak D call: TRBD1 (5 bases). This CDR3 contains 15 residues. V shed 5 bases and J shed 4 bases, with 16 bases lying between them. The germline V gene encodes CDR1 KGHSH and CDR2 LQKENI. The CDR3 sequence is CASSTGAGSADTQYF. CDR3 DNA sequence: TGTGCCAGCTCAACTGGGGCAGGGTCTGCAGATACGCAGTATTTT.

This chain uses TRBV5-1 with TRBJ2-1; D not certain. The CDR3 extends over 11 amino acids. Germline V CDR1 and CDR2: SGHRS, YFSETQ. Trimming shortened V by 3 bases and J by 8 bases, and 6 bases separated the two germline ends. The CDR3 is CASSSFDEQFF. In DNA form, the CDR3 reads TGCGCCAGCAGCTCGTTTGATGAGCAGTTCTTC. The full variable domain, rest sourced from reference TRBV5-1 and TRBJ2-1, is KAGVTQTPRYLIKTRGQQVTLSCSPISGHRSVSWYQQTPGQGLQFLFEYFSETQRNKGNFPGRFSGRQFSNSRSEMNVSTLELGDSALYLCASSSFDEQFFGPGTRLTVL.

The chain links TRBV18 to TRBJ2-1; TRBD2 agrees at 8 bases. In germline, CDR1 is KGHSH, CDR2 LQKENI. The V segment lost 4 bases and the J segment 0 bases; nucleotides outside the gene matches: 8. The CDR3 covers 17 residues. CDR3 in DNA: TGTGCCAGCTCACGGGTCGGCGGGGGGAGCTCCTACAATGAGCAGTTCTTC. Its protein product is CASSRVGGGSSYNEQFF.

The V and J genes are TRBV5-8 and TRBJ2-3; weak D call: TRBD2 (6 bases). V gave up 4 bases and J gave up 4 bases, with 19 bases separating them. Germline values: CDR1 SGHTS, CDR2 YDEGEE. This CDR3 has 16 amino acids. CDR3 region: CASSPGGGVRADTQYF. CDR3 coding DNA: TGTGCCAGCAGCCCTGGAGGAGGGGTTAGGGCAGATACGCAGTATTTT. Filled out from reference TRBV5-8 and TRBJ2-3, the complete variable domain reads EAGVTQSPTHLIKTRGQQATLRCSPISGHTSVYWYQQALGLGLQFLLWYDEGEERNRGNFPPRFSGRQFPNYSSELNVNALELEDSALYLCASSPGGGVRADTQYFGPGTRLTVL.

This rearrangement joins TRBV4-3 to TRBJ1-4, with TRBD1 as a possible D gene (5 bases). The CDR3 totals 15 residues. Trimming cost V 4 bases and J 7 bases, with 16 bases left between them. CDR1 LGHNA and CDR2 YSLEER come from the germline V gene. In nucleotides, the CDR3 is TGCGCCAGCAGCCTCTCGCAGGGTGTAAGTGAAAAACTGTTTTTT. Residues: CASSLSQGVSEKLFF.

The rearrangement joins TRBV27 to TRBJ1-2, with D possibly matching TRBD1 (5 bases). The CDR3 contains 16 residues. V was cut by 2 bases and J by 8 bases, with 21 bases left in between. From germline, CDR1 is MNHEY and CDR2 SMNVEV (reference sequence). In DNA form, the CDR3 reads TGTGCCAGCAGTTTAGTTTATCGCGGCGTGGGGGGGGGCTACACCTTC. It yields the protein CASSLVYRGVGGGYTF.

The rearrangement links TRBV18 to TRBJ1-3, with D unresolved. The CDR3 has 15 amino acids. Germline assignment: CDR1 KGHSH and CDR2 LQKENI. V lost 2 bases to trimming and J lost 8 bases, with 16 bases between them. CDR3 residues: CASSPLRASGDTIYF. CDR3 sequence (DNA): TGTGCCAGCTCACCATTGAGGGCTTCTGGGGACACCATATATTTT.

The CDR3 coding sequence is TGTGCCAGTAGTAATTCAGGGGGCAACGAGCAGTACTTC. This codes for CASSNSGGNEQYF. The chain recombines TRBV19 with TRBJ2-7; 8 nucleotides align to TRBD1. Per germline, CDR1 LNHDA and CDR2 SQIVND (reference sequence). The trim removed 4 bases at V and 5 bases at J, leaving 4 bases unmatched. There are 13 residues in the CDR3.

The V gene is TRBV7-2, the J gene TRBJ1-2; D gene unclear. Germline V gives CDR1 SGHTA, CDR2 FQGNSA. Trimming pared 6 bases from V and 6 bases from J, leaving 14 bases between. This CDR3 is 13 amino acids long. The CDR3 protein is CASSSRGEDGYTF. The CDR3 nucleotides are TGTGCCAGCAGTTCCCGCGGCGAGGATGGCTACACCTTC.

The chain couples TRBV11-2 to TRBJ2-7, with 15 bases identical to TRBD2. Germline-derived CDR1 and CDR2 are SGHAT and FQNNGV. V trimming: 3 bases; J trimming: 3 bases; junction bases outside the gene matches: 3. The CDR3 loop spans 16 amino acids. The CDR3 here is CASSFGTSGGFYEQYF. The CDR3 region has the DNA TGTGCCAGCAGCTTCGGGACTAGCGGGGGGTTCTACGAGCAGTACTTC.

The chain joins TRBV6-5 to TRBJ2-7, with 7 bases lining up with TRBD1. CDR1 is MNHEY and CDR2 is SVGAGI in the germline V gene. V lost 0 bases and J lost 0; bases outside the gene matches: 5. The CDR3 is 16 amino acids. The CDR3 sequence: CASSYSWAGGSYEQYF. The CDR3 DNA reads TGTGCCAGCAGTTACTCTTGGGCAGGGGGCTCCTACGAGCAGTACTTC.

The V and J genes are TRBV19 and TRBJ1-2; no clear D gene. Deletions cut 5 bases from V and 6 bases from J, with 13 bases between. The CDR3 is 13 residues long. The germline gives CDR1 LNHDA, CDR2 SQIVND (reference sequence). The CDR3, as DNA: TGTGCCAGTAGTTTGCGGGATCAGGATGGCTACACCTTC. Translated, it gives CASSLRDQDGYTF.

The V call is TRBV6-4, the J call TRBJ2-3, with 8 bases matching TRBD2. Germline trimming cut 3 bases from V and 2 bases from J; bases unmatched to any gene: 4. The CDR3 consists of 15 residues. The germline CDR1 and CDR2 sequences are MRHNA and SNTAGT. The DNA of the CDR3 is TGTGCCAGCAGTGAGTCGACTAGCGCCACAGATACGCAGTATTTT. Its protein product is CASSESTSATDTQYF.

V and J are TRBV6-5 and TRBJ2-7; 9 nucleotides match TRBD2. The germline gives CDR1 MNHEY, CDR2 SVGAGI. The CDR3 length is 12 residues. The junction had 2 bases not matched to a gene; V was cut back by 6 bases and J by 5 bases. CDR3 DNA sequence: TGTGCCAGCAGATCTAGCGGGAACGAGCAGTACTTC. Protein: CASRSSGNEQYF.

This chain joins TRBV5-6 and TRBJ1-4; a weak D match, TRBD1 (6 bases). Trimming took off 1 base at V and 2 bases at J, with 15 bases between the two ends. Germline assignment: CDR1 SGHDT and CDR2 YYEEEE. This CDR3 is built from 17 residues. Here the CDR3 DNA reads TGTGCCAGCAGCTTGACGGGCAGGGGTAGGACTAATGAAAAACTGTTTTTT. Its translation: CASSLTGRGRTNEKLFF. The full variable domain, completed using reference TRBV5-6 and TRBJ1-4, is DAGVTQSPTHLIKTRGQQVTLRCSPKSGHDTVSWYQQALGQGPQFIFQYYEEEERQRGNFPDRFSGHQFPNYSSELNVNALLLGDSALYLCASSLTGRGRTNEKLFFGSGTQLSVL.

The chain employs TRBV6-5 and TRBJ1-4; D gene uncertain. CDR3 size: 15 residues. The germline CDR1 and CDR2 sequences are MNHEY and SVGAGI. V lost 2 bases to trimming and J lost 1 base, with 8 bases between them. CDR3 region: CASSYVGRTNEKLFF. CDR3 nucleotide sequence: TGTGCCAGCAGTTACGTTGGCCGAACTAATGAAAAACTGTTTTTT.

V is TRBV6-6 and J is TRBJ2-7, with 7 bases lining up with TRBD1. Germline V gives CDR1 MNHNY, CDR2 SVGAGI (reference sequence). The CDR3 sequence is 14 residues long. V lost 6 bases and J lost 3; bases outside the gene matches: 8. The CDR3 coding sequence is TGTGCCAGCAGGACAGGGATTCAAGGCTACGAGCAGTACTTC. Translating gives CASRTGIQGYEQYF.

CDR3 in amino acids: CASSFSQGIYEQYF. For the CDR3, the DNA is TGCGCCAGCAGCTTCAGTCAGGGAATCTACGAGCAGTACTTC. This chain uses TRBV5-1 with TRBJ2-7, with TRBD1 as a possible D gene (5 bases). Germline V gives CDR1 SGHRS, CDR2 YFSETQ. The CDR3 totals 14 residues. Trimming removed 2 bases at V and 3 bases at J, with 12 bases between.

The chain combines TRBV28 with TRBJ1-5; a possible D gene is TRBD1 (5 bases). V dropped 5 bases and J dropped 13 bases, with 12 bases sitting between them. Germline V gene data show CDR1 as MDHEN and CDR2 as SYDVKM. The CDR3 has 11 residues. The CDR3 spells CASSPRQFQHF. The CDR3 coding sequence is TGTGCCAGCAGTCCGCGACAGTTTCAGCATTTT.